The sequence of this T cell receptor (beta chain) was determined in a study of blood T cell repertoires in COVID-19 (TCRdb year 2020). Looking at the study overall: The collaborator samples originated in the United States, Italy and Spain and spanned the acute and convalescent phases of COVID-19. The prospective study material was composed of cDNA or gDNA derived from T cells, B-cell-depleted T cells, or PBMCs. The dataset comprised deeply sampled blood TCRbeta repertoires from subjects exposed to, actively infected with, or recovered from COVID-19. The repertoires were made available in a free public database intended to serve as a resource for research on the immune response to SARS-CoV-2. The samples were drawn from the first 160 participants of the ongoing ImmuneRACE study and from roughly 1,300 subjects provided by 6 global collaborators. Nearly every sample came with metadata listing a de-identified subject ID, COVID-19 status, age in years and sex. HLA class I and class II types, where available, came from metadata supplied by the sample provider rather than from assay-based typing. Results and caveats for the whole study, not just this receptor: The amount of clinical and demographic metadata varied by source and participant and was provided uncurated.

From cysteine to phenylalanine, the CDR3 is 16 amino acids long. The retained sequence is limited to the CDR3, 48 bases, with the frame set at the first base. V drops 3 bases and J drops 0 bases, leaving 12 bases in between. The germline V gene (reference sequence) provides CDR1 LGHDT and CDR2 YNNKEL. The immunoSEQ Assay, a bias-controlled multiplex PCR, was used to amplify TCRbeta CDR3 regions from genomic DNA. The paper's processing steps were these. Nucleated cell counts per sample were estimated from amplification of reference gene primers within the assay. To quantify the absolute abundance of each unique TCRbeta CDR3 rearrangement, sequence reads were collapsed and filtered. Productive Simpson clonality was computed per sample as the square root of Simpson's diversity index over productive rearrangements. The table was pulled from immuneACCESS by TCRdb, which kept in-frame rearrangements only. Such tables lose some clones; where checked, under half of the loss comes from unresolved V genes, and the rest has no known cause. V, J and clone size reflect that table, while D and trimming were determined from the DNA. The sample has about 240,000 clones on record, under 90% of them singletons. About 3.9% of the sample lies in the top ten.

Worth noting for this clone: Its antigen is not yet known. No quality values exist for individual bases; no much larger clone is one base distant.

Participants in the prospective study were aged 18 to 89 years, lived in under 30 United States geographic areas, and enrolled through a virtual design. In the prospective study, cohorts were assigned on the basis of participant-reported clinical history obtained from a screening survey and a study questionnaire. Exposed participants had been in contact, within 2 weeks of entering the study, with a person who had a PCR-confirmed or clinician-diagnosed case of COVID-19. Mobile phlebotomists in the prospective study collected whole blood, serum and a nasopharyngeal or oropharyngeal swab from every participant. Participants in the prospective study had the option to provide additional blood draws and questionnaires over an approximately 2-month period. Before DNA extraction, prospective study blood samples were shipped either frozen or at room temperature.

This TCR was recovered from a middle-aged woman who had been exposed to COVID-19. The rearrangement joined TRBV3-1 (or the pseudogene TRBV3-2) to TRBJ2-4; TRBD2 is possibly the D segment (5 matching bases). The sample comprised PBMCs or T cells enriched from blood (not recorded which). The CDR3 protein: CASSHFNRGAKNIQYF. The nucleotide sequence is TGTGCCAGCAGCCATTTTAACCGGGGAGCCAAAAACATTCAGTACTTC.